Each of the 25 T cell receptor beta chains below was sequenced from the same sample in a study of technical replicates of blood from several donors. Assay used: immunoSEQ multiplex PCR; TCRdb lists only in-frame clones, some missing. The sample carries some 94,000 clones, about 95% recorded once. Source material: T cells isolated from PBMCs. These receptor sequences come from a human donor in good health.

This chain uses TRBV15 with TRBJ2-7; TRBD1 aligns across 11 bases. Germline values: CDR1 LNHNV, CDR2 YYDKDF (reference sequence). The CDR3 contains 14 residues. The trim removed 4 bases at V and 2 bases at J, leaving 1 base unmatched. The CDR3 here is CATSKDRGPYEQYF. CDR3 DNA: TGTGCCACCAGCAAGGACAGGGGGCCCTACGAGCAGTACTTC.

This chain links TRBV9 with TRBJ2-5; tentatively, D is TRBD2 (5 bases). The germline gives CDR1 SGDLS, CDR2 YYNGEE. This CDR3 has 14 amino acids. Trimming cost V 0 bases and J 5 bases, with 11 bases left between them. CDR3 residues: CASSVEAGGETQYF. In DNA form, the CDR3 reads TGTGCCAGCAGCGTAGAGGCGGGCGGGGAGACCCAGTACTTC.

The chain carries TRBV7-3 and TRBJ2-1; D may be TRBD1 (6 bases). The CDR3 length is 15 residues. The germline CDR1 and CDR2 sequences are SGHTA and FQGTGA. Trimming shortened V by 3 bases and J by 4 bases, and 13 bases separated the two germline ends. The CDR3 spells CASSFTGSEYNEQFF. The CDR3 bases are TGTGCCAGCAGCTTCACAGGGTCAGAATACAATGAGCAGTTCTTC. Supplemented by reference TRBV7-3 and TRBJ2-1, the full variable domain reads GAGVSQTPSNKVTEKGKYVELRCDPISGHTALYWYRQSLGQGPEFLIYFQGTGAADDSGLPNDRFFAVRPEGSVSTLKIQRTERGDSAVYLCASSFTGSEYNEQFFGPGTRLTVL.

The V call is TRBV30, the J call TRBJ2-5; 7 bases are a match to TRBD1. In germline, CDR1 is GTSNPN, CDR2 SVGIG (reference sequence). This CDR3 region has 16 residues. Trimming at V came to 2 bases and at J to 5 bases, leaving 14 bases not matched to a gene. This CDR3 reads CAWSLGGSTLGETQYF. CDR3 nucleotide sequence: TGTGCCTGGAGTTTAGGGGGCAGCACCCTCGGGGAGACCCAGTACTTC.

This chain links TRBV7-3 with TRBJ2-3; TRBD2 matches 8 bases. The V gene end was trimmed by 1 base and the J gene end by 4 bases; junction bases not matched to a gene: 4. Germline V gene data show CDR1 as SGHTA and CDR2 as FQGTGA. This CDR3 comprises 15 residues. CDR3 protein: CASSLSSGSADTQYF. CDR3 sequence (DNA): TGTGCCAGCAGCTTAAGCAGCGGGAGTGCAGATACGCAGTATTTT.

This chain uses TRBV29-1 with TRBJ2-7, with 7 bases matching TRBD2. This CDR3 spans 15 amino acids. Germline CDR1 reads SQVTM; CDR2 reads ANQGSEA. Trimming removed 7 bases from V and 5 bases from J; junction bases left unmatched: 17. The CDR3 protein is CSADTHEGGKHEQYF. The CDR3 DNA follows: TGCAGCGCCGACACCCACGAGGGAGGGAAACACGAGCAGTACTTC.

The rearrangement joins TRBV18 to TRBJ2-7, with TRBD1 matching 7 bases. Germline assignment: CDR1 KGHSH and CDR2 LQKENI. Unmatched junction bases numbered 7, after V lost 0 bases and J lost 2 bases. This CDR3 is built from 16 residues. The CDR3 spells CASSPPGQGVTYEQYF. CDR3 DNA: TGTGCCAGCTCACCACCGGGGCAGGGGGTTACCTACGAGCAGTACTTC.

The rearrangement joins TRBV11-2 to TRBJ2-1, with D perhaps TRBD1 (5 bases). Trimming pared 5 bases from V and 3 bases from J, leaving 17 bases between. This CDR3 spans 16 amino acids. The germline CDR1 and CDR2 sequences are SGHAT and FQNNGV. Here the CDR3 DNA reads TGTGCCAGCAGCCTATCTGGGGCGAGTCTCTACAATGAGCAGTTCTTC. Encoded protein: CASSLSGASLYNEQFF.

The gene calls are TRBV5-6 and TRBJ2-4; no reliable D call. V was shortened by 0 bases and J by 7 bases, with 14 bases between the two germline ends. The CDR3 has 15 amino acids. In germline, CDR1 is SGHDT, CDR2 YYEEEE. CDR3 protein: CASSLGPATVNIQYF. The CDR3 DNA reads TGTGCCAGCAGCTTGGGGCCAGCGACGGTGAACATTCAGTACTTC. The complete variable domain, with remaining parts taken from reference TRBV5-6 and TRBJ2-4, reads DAGVTQSPTHLIKTRGQQVTLRCSPKSGHDTVSWYQQALGQGPQFIFQYYEEEERQRGNFPDRFSGHQFPNYSSELNVNALLLGDSALYLCASSLGPATVNIQYFGAGTRLSVL.

V and J are TRBV5-6 and TRBJ2-7; D is ambiguous. The CDR3 totals 11 residues. CDR1 SGHDT and CDR2 YYEEEE come from the germline V gene. Trimming left V 4 bases short and J 3 bases short, with 5 bases between. This CDR3 reads CASSLYYEQYF. In DNA, the CDR3 is TGTGCCAGCAGCCTTTACTACGAGCAGTACTTC.

The rearrangement uses TRBV19 and TRBJ2-3; tentative D call: TRBD2 (6 bases). CDR1 is LNHDA and CDR2 is SQIVND in the germline V gene (reference sequence). This CDR3 has 19 amino acids. V was clipped by 4 bases and J by 0 bases, with 23 bases between them. CDR3 amino acids: CASSRRYFGTPTSTDTQYF. Written as DNA, the CDR3 is TGTGCCAGTAGTAGGAGGTACTTTGGGACTCCAACTAGCACAGATACGCAGTATTTT. Variable domain in full (rest from reference TRBV19 and TRBJ2-3): DGGITQSPKYLFRKEGQNVTLSCEQNLNHDAMYWYRQDPGQGLRLIYYSQIVNDFQKGDIAEGYSVSREKKESFPLTVTSAQKNPTAFYLCASSRRYFGTPTSTDTQYFGPGTRLTVL.

The V and J genes are TRBV13 and TRBJ2-7; D ambiguous. The germline CDR1 and CDR2 sequences are PRHDT and FYEKMQ (reference sequence). The CDR3 spans 13 residues. V was cut by 2 bases and J by 4 bases, with 9 bases left in between. Here the CDR3 reads CASSLLLSYEQYF. The CDR3 nucleotides are TGTGCCAGCAGCTTATTATTGTCGTACGAGCAGTACTTC.

The chain combines TRBV6-5 with TRBJ2-7; D may be TRBD2 (7 bases). The CDR3 is 15 amino acids. V lost 6 bases and J lost 0, with 15 bases in between. Germline V gene data show CDR1 as MNHEY and CDR2 as SVGAGI. CDR3 protein: CASRQGLTSSYEQYF. The CDR3 region has the DNA TGTGCCAGCAGACAGGGACTAACTAGCTCCTACGAGCAGTACTTC.

The J gene is TRBJ1-5, the V gene TRBV5-4; D is uncertain. Germline V gene sequence: CDR1 SGHNT, CDR2 YYREEE (reference sequence). This CDR3 spans 13 amino acids. Deletions cut 4 bases from V and 3 bases from J, with 8 bases between. CDR3 region: CASSRDHNQPQHF. CDR3 DNA: TGTGCCAGCAGCCGGGATCACAATCAGCCCCAGCATTTT.

The rearrangement uses TRBV29-1 and TRBJ2-7; D perhaps matches TRBD1 (5 bases). The V end was cut by 0 bases, the J end by 4 bases, with 10 bases between. CDR1 is SQVTM and CDR2 is ANQGSEA in the germline V gene. CDR3 length: 13 amino acids. The CDR3 loop reads CSVEDQRGYEQYF. DNA for the CDR3: TGCAGCGTTGAAGATCAAAGGGGATACGAGCAGTACTTC.

The gene calls are TRBV19 and TRBJ2-5, with D possibly TRBD1 on 5 matching bases. Germline V gives CDR1 LNHDA, CDR2 SQIVND (reference sequence). This CDR3 contains 12 residues. Trimming removed 2 bases at V and 4 bases at J, with 5 bases between. CDR3 DNA sequence: TGTGCCAGTAGTATAAGGGGAGAGACCCAGTACTTC. Its protein is CASSIRGETQYF. Full variable domain (outside the CDR3, taken from reference TRBV19 and TRBJ2-5): DGGITQSPKYLFRKEGQNVTLSCEQNLNHDAMYWYRQDPGQGLRLIYYSQIVNDFQKGDIAEGYSVSREKKESFPLTVTSAQKNPTAFYLCASSIRGETQYFGPGTRLLVL.

The genes are TRBV28 and TRBJ1-1; D is perhaps TRBD1 (6 bases). The germline V gene encodes CDR1 MDHEN and CDR2 SYDVKM. This CDR3 has 15 residues. The ends were cut back, 2 bases at V and 0 bases at J, with 10 bases in the middle. In DNA, the CDR3 is TGTGCCAGCAGTTTAAGGACAGCCTTGAACACTGAAGCTTTCTTT. It is translated as CASSLRTALNTEAFF.

The rearrangement links TRBV7-9 to TRBJ2-1, with D maybe TRBD2 (5 bases). Germline V gives CDR1 SEHNR, CDR2 FQNEAQ (reference sequence). The CDR3 loop spans 14 amino acids. The V and J ends lost 2 bases and 4 bases respectively, with 9 bases between them. The CDR3 nucleotides read TGTGCCAGCAGCTTAATTCTAGCTTACAATGAGCAGTTCTTC. Its translation: CASSLILAYNEQFF. Variable domain in full (rest from reference TRBV7-9 and TRBJ2-1): DTGVSQNPRHKITKRGQNVTFRCDPISEHNRLYWYRQTLGQGPEFLTYFQNEAQLEKSRLLSDRFSAERPKGSFSTLEIQRTEQGDSAMYLCASSLILAYNEQFFGPGTRLTVL.

The chain uses TRBV11-2 and TRBJ2-7; no firm D call. The CDR3 is 14 residues long. V lost 2 bases, J lost 3 bases, and 11 bases lay in between. Germline loops: CDR1 SGHAT, CDR2 FQNNGV. The CDR3 loop reads CASSLSYQYYEQYF. CDR3 in DNA: TGTGCCAGCAGCTTAAGCTATCAATACTACGAGCAGTACTTC.

The chain recombines TRBV19 with TRBJ2-5; the match to TRBD1 covers 7 bases. Germline-derived CDR1 and CDR2 are LNHDA and SQIVND (reference sequence). This CDR3 is built from 15 residues. V shed 7 bases, J shed 5 bases, and the junction held 13 bases outside the gene matches. The CDR3 sequence is CASTPTTGTQETQYF. The CDR3 coding sequence is TGTGCCAGTACCCCTACGACAGGGACACAGGAGACCCAGTACTTC.

V gene TRBV9 combines with J gene TRBJ2-1, with 10 bases lining up with TRBD1. This CDR3 has 13 residues. Germline V gene sequence: CDR1 SGDLS, CDR2 YYNGEE. V lost 3 bases and J lost 8; bases outside the gene matches: 2. In DNA, the CDR3 is TGTGCCAGCAGCGGGGACAGGGGAGATGAGCAGTTCTTC. Protein sequence: CASSGDRGDEQFF.

The chain links TRBV27 to TRBJ1-1; TRBD1 aligns across 8 bases. Per germline, CDR1 MNHEY and CDR2 SMNVEV (reference sequence). There are 16 residues in the CDR3. Trimming at V came to 5 bases and at J to 0 bases, leaving 8 bases not matched to a gene. The CDR3 DNA reads TGTGCCAGCAGTCTCGACAGGGGCAGAATGAACACTGAAGCTTTCTTT. Amino acids: CASSLDRGRMNTEAFF.

The J gene is TRBJ2-2, the V gene TRBV30; D unclear. The CDR3 is made up of 14 amino acids. V was shortened by 4 bases and J by 1 base, with 10 bases between the two germline ends. From germline, CDR1 is GTSNPN and CDR2 SVGIG (reference sequence). The CDR3, as DNA: TGTGCCTGGAAGGTAAGGAGGAACACCGGGGAGCTGTTTTTT. As protein: CAWKVRRNTGELFF.

The chain has TRBV2 and TRBJ2-7, with 12 bases that match TRBD2. The CDR3 covers 15 residues. CDR1 and CDR2 from the germline V gene are SNHLY and FYNNEI. V lost 7 bases to trimming and J lost 3 bases; unmatched junction nucleotides: 7. The CDR3 coding sequence is TGTGCCAGCAAAGTGACTAGCGGGAGTTTCTACGAGCAGTACTTC. It is translated as CASKVTSGSFYEQYF.

This chain joins TRBV13 and TRBJ2-1; D is perhaps TRBD2 (5 bases). Germline V gives CDR1 PRHDT, CDR2 FYEKMQ (reference sequence). This CDR3 has 14 residues. V was pared by 0 bases and J by 10 bases, with 13 bases between. CDR3 nucleotide sequence: TGTGCCAGCAGCTTAGGGAGGGAGAGCGGAGAGCAGTTCTTC. This codes for CASSLGRESGEQFF.